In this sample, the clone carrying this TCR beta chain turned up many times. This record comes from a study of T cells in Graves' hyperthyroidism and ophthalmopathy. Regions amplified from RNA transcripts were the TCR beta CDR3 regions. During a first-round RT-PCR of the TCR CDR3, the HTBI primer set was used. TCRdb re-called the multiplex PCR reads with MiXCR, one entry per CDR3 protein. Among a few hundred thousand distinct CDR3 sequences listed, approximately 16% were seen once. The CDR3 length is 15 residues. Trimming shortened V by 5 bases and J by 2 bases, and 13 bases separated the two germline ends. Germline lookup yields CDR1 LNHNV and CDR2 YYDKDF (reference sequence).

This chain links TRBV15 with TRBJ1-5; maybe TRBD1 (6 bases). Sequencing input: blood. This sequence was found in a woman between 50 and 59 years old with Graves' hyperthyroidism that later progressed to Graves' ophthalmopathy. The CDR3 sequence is CATSPRGLRNQPQHF. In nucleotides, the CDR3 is TGTGCCACCAGCCCCAGGGGACTTCGCAATCAGCCCCAGCATTTT.